Listed here are 25 T cell receptor beta chains from one sample, sequenced in a study of T cell repertoires in cytomegalovirus infection. TCRdb re-called the reads with MiXCR, one entry per CDR3 protein. The profile shows about 740,000 distinct CDR3 sequences, under 40% of them singletons. The source material was PBMCs. The receptors originated from a human donor in good health (CMV status not recorded). Some clones in this sample may be carry-over from other donors' samples.

This clonotype was observed a few times. CDR3 sequence: CSVSRQVIGGEQYF. CDR3 nucleotides: TGCAGCGTTTCCCGACAGGTGATTGGCGGGGAGCAGTACTTC. The chain is built from TRBV29-1 and TRBJ2-7; the D gene is possibly TRBD1 (6 bases). Trimming left V 5 bases short and J 7 bases short, with 21 bases between. The CDR3 has 14 residues. Germline V gene lookup returns CDR1 SQVTM and CDR2 ANQGSEA.

This clonotype was counted a single time. A read error may explain this, as a much larger clone is one base away. The chain carries TRBV9 and TRBJ2-7; TRBD1 matches 9 bases. The CDR3 spans 14 residues. V dropped 3 bases and J dropped 0; count of bases not matched to a gene: 1. The germline gives CDR1 SGDLS, CDR2 YYNGEE. CDR3 region: CASSGGQGSYEQYF. As DNA, the CDR3 is TGTGCCAGCAGCGGGGGACAGGGCTCCTACGAGCAGTACTTC.

The rearrangement uses TRBV6-2 or TRBV6-3 and TRBJ1-2; the D is unclear. There are 9 residues in the CDR3. The germline V gene has CDR1 MNHEY and CDR2 SVGEGT. V was clipped by 8 bases and J by 7 bases, with 5 bases between them. In nucleotides, the CDR3 is TGTGCCAGCGGGAGTGGCTACACCTTC. Residues: CASGSGYTF.

This CDR3 is CASSSCRLLLPYNEQFF. The CDR3 DNA sequence: TGTGCCAGCAGTTCATGCAGACTACTCCTTCCTTACAATGAGCAGTTCTTC. V usage is TRBV12-3 or TRBV12-4 and J usage is TRBJ2-1; D is possibly TRBD2 (5 bases). CDR3 length: 17 residues. V lost 4 bases and J 4 bases, leaving 20 bases between the germline ends.

The V gene is TRBV27, the J gene TRBJ2-7, with 14 bases lining up with TRBD2. From germline, CDR1 is MNHEY and CDR2 SMNVEV (reference sequence). V was clipped by 7 bases and J by 6 bases; unmatched bases: 2. This CDR3 has 13 residues. CDR3 nucleotides: TGTGCCAGCATGACTAGCGGGAGGGGCGAGCAGTACTTC. Protein: CASMTSGRGEQYF.

The chain uses TRBV11-2 and TRBJ2-5; 10 nucleotides agree with TRBD2. Germline CDR1 reads SGHAT; CDR2 reads FQNNGV. The V segment lost 1 base and the J segment 3 bases; nucleotides outside the gene matches: 2. The CDR3 is 15 residues long. The CDR3: CASSLGLAGEETQYF. The CDR3 DNA sequence: TGTGCCAGCAGCTTAGGGCTAGCGGGGGAAGAGACCCAGTACTTC.

This chain links TRBV5-1 with TRBJ1-2; D is unclear. CDR3 length equals 13 residues. Germline CDR1 is SGHRS and CDR2 is YFSETQ. V was pared by 4 bases and J by 2 bases, with 9 bases between. The CDR3 sequence: CASSTWTNYGYTF. CDR3 bases: TGCGCCAGCAGCACATGGACCAACTATGGCTACACCTTC.

This clonotype has a handful of counts. The chain is built from TRBV10-3 and TRBJ1-2; D call uncertain. The ends were cut back, 4 bases at V and 0 bases at J, with 9 bases in the middle. The CDR3 is made up of 14 amino acids. Germline CDR1 ENHRY, CDR2 SYGVKD. The CDR3 DNA reads as TGTGCCATCAGTGGACAAGTATCTAACTATGGCTACACCTTC. It specifies CAISGQVSNYGYTF.

The chain employs TRBV6-5 and TRBJ2-7, with 9 bases matching TRBD2. Germline values: CDR1 MNHEY, CDR2 SVGAGI. V dropped 0 bases and J dropped 3; count of bases not matched to a gene: 6. The CDR3 length is 16 residues. CDR3 region: CASSYSSAGGVYEQYF. The DNA for the CDR3 is TGTGCCAGCAGTTACTCCTCGGCGGGAGGGGTCTACGAGCAGTACTTC.

This clonotype turned up a few times. The chain carries TRBV7-2 and TRBJ2-7; tentative D call: TRBD1 (6 bases). The CDR3 contains 15 residues. Trimming stripped 4 bases from V and 0 bases from J, with 13 bases between. Germline CDR1 is SGHTA and CDR2 is FQGNSA. The CDR3: CASSSHGTSSYEQYF. For the CDR3, the DNA is TGTGCCAGCAGCTCCCATGGGACAAGCTCCTACGAGCAGTACTTC.

The chain joins TRBV6-1 to TRBJ1-1; no clear D. The V gene's germline CDR1 is MNHNS and CDR2 SASEGT. The germline V and J ends were trimmed by 0 bases and 4 bases, with 12 bases remaining between them. CDR3 length equals 15 residues. The CDR3 DNA follows: TGTGCCAGCAGTGAAGCTGCAGGCGGTGCCACTGAAGCTTTCTTT. This translates into CASSEAAGGATEAFF.

This clonotype was detected ten times or more. The genes are TRBV7-2 and TRBJ2-7; D remains unclear. This CDR3 is 13 amino acids long. Trimming took off 0 bases at V and 4 bases at J, with 7 bases between the two ends. CDR1 SGHTA and CDR2 FQGNSA come from the germline V gene. DNA for the CDR3: TGTGCCAGCAGCTTAGCCCAGCTGTACGAGCAGTACTTC. Its translation is CASSLAQLYEQYF.

The chain has TRBV7-3 and TRBJ1-1; D perhaps matches TRBD1 (6 bases). The CDR3 is 14 residues long. Trimming left V 5 bases short and J 0 bases short, with 10 bases between. CDR1 and CDR2 from the germline V gene are SGHTA and FQGTGA. CDR3 bases: TGTGCCAGCAGCCAGGGGCCCTTGAACACTGAAGCTTTCTTT. This encodes CASSQGPLNTEAFF.

This clonotype was recorded at least ten times. The rearrangement links TRBV7-3 to TRBJ2-3, with 12 bases that match TRBD1. CDR1 and CDR2 from the germline V gene are SGHTA and FQGTGA. CDR3 size: 16 residues. Trimming at V came to 5 bases and at J to 4 bases, leaving 7 bases not matched to a gene. CDR3 bases: TGTGCCAGCAGCCAAACCGGGACAGGGGGCGCAGATACGCAGTATTTT. This translates into CASSQTGTGGADTQYF. The complete variable domain, with remaining parts taken from reference TRBV7-3 and TRBJ2-3, reads GAGVSQTPSNKVTEKGKYVELRCDPISGHTALYWYRQSLGQGPEFLIYFQGTGAADDSGLPNDRFFAVRPEGSVSTLKIQRTERGDSAVYLCASSQTGTGGADTQYFGPGTRLTVL.

This clonotype was detected a few times. J is TRBJ2-7 and V is TRBV6-5; D might be TRBD1 (6 bases). This CDR3 is built from 16 residues. V was clipped by 0 bases and J by 7 bases, with 19 bases between them. Germline CDR1 reads MNHEY; CDR2 reads SVGAGI. CDR3 region: CASSYSTGLQGIEQYF. In DNA form, the CDR3 reads TGTGCCAGCAGTTACTCGACAGGACTTCAGGGAATAGAGCAGTACTTC.

The count of this clonotype is one. This sequence joins TRBV5-1 and TRBJ2-1; 8 bases map to TRBD1. The germline gives CDR1 SGHRS, CDR2 YFSETQ. CDR3 length equals 15 residues. V was pared by 0 bases and J by 8 bases, with 7 bases of the junction left unmatched. CDR3 DNA sequence: TGCGCCAGCAGCTTGGGGCAGGGGGCGAGCGATGAGCAGTTCTTC. Amino acids: CASSLGQGASDEQFF.

This rearrangement joins TRBV7-2 to TRBJ1-2; TRBD1 aligns across 8 bases. CDR1 SGHTA and CDR2 FQGNSA come from the germline V gene. The J segment lost 5 bases and the V segment lost 5 bases, leaving 7 bases of the junction unmatched. The CDR3 runs to 14 residues. CDR3 in amino acids: CASSLGQEFYGYTF. The CDR3 DNA follows: TGTGCCAGCAGCCTGGGACAGGAATTTTATGGCTACACCTTC.

This clonotype was observed once. The CDR3 carries no conserved terminal phenylalanine or tryptophan, so it likely arises from a read error. The chain combines TRBV5-1 with TRBJ2-5; the D is unclear. CDR3 size: 12 residues. V was trimmed by 0 bases and J by 5 bases, leaving 5 bases between them. CDR1 is SGHRS and CDR2 is YFSETQ in the germline V gene. The CDR3 DNA reads as TGCGCCAGCAGCTTGGTCACGGAGACCCAGTACTTA. Translating it yields CASSLVTETQYL.

The chain is built from TRBV12-3 or TRBV12-4 and TRBJ2-4, with D perhaps matching TRBD1 or TRBD2 (5 bases each). This CDR3 region has 21 residues. Trimming cost V 7 bases and J 2 bases, with 33 bases left between them. The CDR3 nucleotides read TGTGCCAGCACCTCATTCGTCAGGGACGCCATTCTCGAAGCGACCAAAAACATTCAGTACTTC. It specifies CASTSFVRDAILEATKNIQYF.

The genes are TRBV2 and TRBJ1-4; D may be TRBD1 (6 bases). From germline, CDR1 is SNHLY and CDR2 FYNNEI. The ends were cut back, 4 bases at V and 8 bases at J, with 14 bases in the middle. The CDR3 length is 14 residues. The CDR3 is CASSGVGALEKLFF. The CDR3 bases are TGTGCCAGCAGTGGTGTGGGGGCCCTCGAAAAACTGTTTTTT.

The rearrangement joins TRBV19 to TRBJ1-1, with D maybe TRBD1 (5 bases). V lost 3 bases to trimming and J lost 1 base, with 12 bases between them. CDR1 and CDR2 from the germline V gene are LNHDA and SQIVND (reference sequence). The CDR3 covers 15 residues. In DNA, the CDR3 is TGTGCCAGTAGTATTGTTCAGGGACGGAACACTGAAGCTTTCTTT. It is translated as CASSIVQGRNTEAFF.

This clonotype has more than one count but fewer than ten. This chain's CDR3 is CASNRDPTYNEQFF. DNA for the CDR3: TGCGCCAGCAACCGGGACCCGACATACAATGAGCAGTTCTTC. This chain uses TRBV5-1 with TRBJ2-1, with D possibly called TRBD1 or TRBD2 (5 bases each). Trimming left V 6 bases short and J 4 bases short, with 14 bases between. The germline V gene has CDR1 SGHRS and CDR2 YFSETQ. This CDR3 region has 14 residues.

The chain joins TRBV7-9 to TRBJ2-7; TRBD1 is a possible D gene (6 bases). Looked up from germline, CDR1 is SEHNR and CDR2 is FQNEAQ (reference sequence). V dropped 3 bases and J dropped 10 bases, with 10 bases sitting between them. The CDR3 consists of 11 residues. CDR3 sequence (DNA): TGTGCCAGCAGCTTCCAGGGGCGCCAGTACTTC. Encoded protein: CASSFQGRQYF. Full variable domain (outside the CDR3, taken from reference TRBV7-9 and TRBJ2-7): DTGVSQNPRHKITKRGQNVTFRCDPISEHNRLYWYRQTLGQGPEFLTYFQNEAQLEKSRLLSDRFSAERPKGSFSTLEIQRTEQGDSAMYLCASSFQGRQYFGPGTRLTVT.

This clonotype was seen only a few times. The chain links TRBV7-9 to TRBJ2-2; TRBD1 is a possible D gene (5 bases). Germline loops: CDR1 SEHNR, CDR2 FQNEAQ (reference sequence). Trimming left V 6 bases short and J 2 bases short, with 16 bases between. The CDR3 extends over 16 amino acids. The CDR3 DNA follows: TGTGCCAGCAGTCCTGCGCACAGGAGAAACACCGGGGAGCTGTTTTTT. Its translation: CASSPAHRRNTGELFF.

The rearrangement joins TRBV6-2 or TRBV6-3 to TRBJ1-4, with D maybe TRBD1 (5 bases). Trimming removed 5 bases at V and 2 bases at J, with 15 bases between. In germline, CDR1 is MNHEY, CDR2 SVGEGT. The CDR3 sequence is 16 residues long. The CDR3 bases are TGTGCCAGCAGTCCCGGGACCTTCCTCACTAATGAAAAACTGTTTTTT. The encoded protein is CASSPGTFLTNEKLFF.